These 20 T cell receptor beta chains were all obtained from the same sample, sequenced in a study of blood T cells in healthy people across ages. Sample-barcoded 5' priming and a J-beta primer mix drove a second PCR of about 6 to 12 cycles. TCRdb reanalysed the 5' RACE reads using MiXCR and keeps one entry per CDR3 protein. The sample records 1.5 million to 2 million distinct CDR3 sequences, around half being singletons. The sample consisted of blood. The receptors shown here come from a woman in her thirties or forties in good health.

In DNA form, the CDR3 reads TGCGCCAGCAGCCAGGGGGTGGAGCGGCCCCAGCATTTT. Protein product: CASSQGVERPQHF. The chain couples TRBV4-3 to TRBJ1-5, with TRBD1 as a possible D gene (5 bases). This CDR3 is 13 amino acids long. The V end was cut by 3 bases, the J end by 9 bases, with 12 bases between. Germline CDR1 and CDR2: LGHNA and YSLEER.

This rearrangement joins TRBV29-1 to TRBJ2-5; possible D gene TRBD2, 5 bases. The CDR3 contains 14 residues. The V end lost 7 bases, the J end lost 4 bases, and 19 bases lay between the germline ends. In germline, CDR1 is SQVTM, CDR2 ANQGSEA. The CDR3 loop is CSAEVYFAGETQYF. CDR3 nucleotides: TGCAGCGCTGAGGTTTATTTTGCGGGAGAGACCCAGTACTTC.

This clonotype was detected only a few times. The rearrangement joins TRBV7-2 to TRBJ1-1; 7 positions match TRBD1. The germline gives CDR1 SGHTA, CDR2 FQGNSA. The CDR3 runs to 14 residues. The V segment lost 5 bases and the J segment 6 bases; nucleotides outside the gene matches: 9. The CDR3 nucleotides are TGTGCCAGCAGCGGGGGAGGGGGCGCCGCTGAAGCTTTCTTT. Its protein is CASSGGGGAAEAFF.

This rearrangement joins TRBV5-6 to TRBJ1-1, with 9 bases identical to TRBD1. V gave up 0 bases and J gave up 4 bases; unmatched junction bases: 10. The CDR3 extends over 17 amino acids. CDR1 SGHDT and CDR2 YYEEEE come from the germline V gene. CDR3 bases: TGTGCCAGCAGCTTGGGGGACAGGGCCATGGGTGGCACTGAAGCTTTCTTT. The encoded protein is CASSLGDRAMGGTEAFF.

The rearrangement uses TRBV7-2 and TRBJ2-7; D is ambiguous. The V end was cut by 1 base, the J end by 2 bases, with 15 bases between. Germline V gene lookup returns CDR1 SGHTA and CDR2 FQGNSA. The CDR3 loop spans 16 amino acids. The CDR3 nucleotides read TGTGCCAGCAGCTTAGGGACGGTCACGCCGCCCTACGAGCAGTACTTC. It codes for CASSLGTVTPPYEQYF. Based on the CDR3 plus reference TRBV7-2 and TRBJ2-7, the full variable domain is GAGVSQSPSNKVTEKGKDVELRCDPISGHTALYWYRQSLGQGLEFLIYFQGNSAPDKSGLPSDRFSAERTGGSVSTLTIQRTQQEDSAVYLCASSLGTVTPPYEQYFGPGTRLTVT.

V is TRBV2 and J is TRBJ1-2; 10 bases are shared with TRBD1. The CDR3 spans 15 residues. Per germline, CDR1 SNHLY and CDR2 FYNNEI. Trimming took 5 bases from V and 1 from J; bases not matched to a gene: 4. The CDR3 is CASSMTGGDNYGYTF. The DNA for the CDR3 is TGTGCCAGCAGTATGACAGGGGGCGATAACTATGGCTACACCTTC.

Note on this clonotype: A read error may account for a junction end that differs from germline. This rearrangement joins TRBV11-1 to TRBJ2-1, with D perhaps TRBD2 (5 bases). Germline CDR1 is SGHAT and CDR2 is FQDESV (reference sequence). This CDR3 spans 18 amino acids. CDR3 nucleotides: TGTGCCAGCAGCTTAGGAAAGGGAGCAGGATTAACCTACAATGCGCAGTTCTTC. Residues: CASSLGKGAGLTYNAQFF.

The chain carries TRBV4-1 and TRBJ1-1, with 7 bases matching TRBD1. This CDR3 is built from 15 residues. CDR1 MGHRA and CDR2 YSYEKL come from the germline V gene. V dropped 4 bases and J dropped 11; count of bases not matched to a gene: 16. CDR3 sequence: CASSLQRGRRDEAFF. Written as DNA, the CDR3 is TGCGCCAGCAGCCTTCAGAGGGGGCGAAGAGATGAGGCTTTCTTT.

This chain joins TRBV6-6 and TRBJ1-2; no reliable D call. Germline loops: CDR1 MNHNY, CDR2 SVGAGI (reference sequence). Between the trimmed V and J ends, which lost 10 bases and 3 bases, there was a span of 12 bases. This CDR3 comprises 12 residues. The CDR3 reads CATRTGDYGYTF. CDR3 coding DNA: TGTGCCACCCGGACGGGTGACTATGGCTACACCTTC.

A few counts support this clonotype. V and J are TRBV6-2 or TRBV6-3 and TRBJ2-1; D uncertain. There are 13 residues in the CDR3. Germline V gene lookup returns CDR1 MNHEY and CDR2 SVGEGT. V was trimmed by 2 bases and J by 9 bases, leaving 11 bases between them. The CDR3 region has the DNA TGTGCCAGCAGTTACGGGGTATGGAGTGAGCAGTTCTTC. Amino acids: CASSYGVWSEQFF.

CDR3: CASRRTNEKLFF. CDR3 DNA: TGTGCCAGCAGAAGGACTAATGAAAAACTGTTTTTT. The rearrangement links TRBV14 to TRBJ1-4; D call uncertain. V was shortened by 6 bases and J by 2 bases, with 4 bases between the two germline ends. Per the germline V gene, CDR1 is SGHDN and CDR2 is FVKESK. The CDR3 is made up of 12 amino acids.

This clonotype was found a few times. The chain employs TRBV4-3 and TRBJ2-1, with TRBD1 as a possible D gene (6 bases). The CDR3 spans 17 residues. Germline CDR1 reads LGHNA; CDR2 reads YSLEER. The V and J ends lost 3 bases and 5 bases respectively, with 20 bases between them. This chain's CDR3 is CASSHPRTGGAHNEQFF. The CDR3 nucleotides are TGCGCCAGCAGCCATCCTCGAACTGGGGGCGCTCACAATGAGCAGTTCTTC.

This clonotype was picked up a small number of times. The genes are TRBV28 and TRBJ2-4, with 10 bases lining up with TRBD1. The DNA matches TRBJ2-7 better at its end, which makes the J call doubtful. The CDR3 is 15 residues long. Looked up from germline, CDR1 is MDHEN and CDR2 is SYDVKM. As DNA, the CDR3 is TGTGCCAGCAGCCCCCCGACAGGGGGCGTCTACGAGCAGTACTTC. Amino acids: CASSPPTGGVYEQYF.

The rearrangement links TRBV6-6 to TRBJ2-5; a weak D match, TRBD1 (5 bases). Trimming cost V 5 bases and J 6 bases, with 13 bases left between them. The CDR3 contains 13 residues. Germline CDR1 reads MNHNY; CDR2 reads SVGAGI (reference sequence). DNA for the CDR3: TGTGCCAGCAGTCTCACAGGACCCCAGACCCAGTACTTC. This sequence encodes CASSLTGPQTQYF.

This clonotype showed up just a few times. The CDR3 sequence: CASSLVLLGLSSTDTQYF. DNA for the CDR3: TGTGCCAGCAGTTTAGTACTACTGGGACTAAGTAGCACAGATACGCAGTATTTT. V usage is TRBV12-3 or TRBV12-4 and J usage is TRBJ2-3; TRBD2 agrees at 7 bases. J was trimmed by 0 bases and V by 1 base; bases with no gene match: 10. The CDR3 totals 18 residues.

The CDR3 reads CASSLRRGAGSEQYF. CDR3 bases: TGTGCCAGCAGCTTGAGGAGGGGGGCAGGGAGCGAGCAGTACTTC. V gene TRBV7-9 combines with J gene TRBJ2-4; the D gene could be TRBD1 or TRBD2 (6 bases each). The assigned J gene may be wrong: the sequence end matches TRBJ2-7 better. The length of the CDR3 is 15 residues. Germline lookup yields CDR1 SEHNR and CDR2 FQNEAQ (reference sequence).

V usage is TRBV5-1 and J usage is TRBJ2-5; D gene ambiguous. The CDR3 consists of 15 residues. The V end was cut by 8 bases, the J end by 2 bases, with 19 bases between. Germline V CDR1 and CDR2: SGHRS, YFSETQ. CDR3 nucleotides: TGCGCCAGTATAAAAGATGGTCGGATACAAGAGACCCAGTACTTC. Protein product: CASIKDGRIQETQYF.

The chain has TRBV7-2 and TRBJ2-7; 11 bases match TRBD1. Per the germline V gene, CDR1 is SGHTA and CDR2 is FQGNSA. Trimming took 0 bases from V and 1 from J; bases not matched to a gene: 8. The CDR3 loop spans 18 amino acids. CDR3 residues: CASSLALDRGLISYEQYF. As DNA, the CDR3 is TGTGCCAGCAGCTTAGCGCTGGACAGGGGGCTCATTTCCTACGAGCAGTACTTC.

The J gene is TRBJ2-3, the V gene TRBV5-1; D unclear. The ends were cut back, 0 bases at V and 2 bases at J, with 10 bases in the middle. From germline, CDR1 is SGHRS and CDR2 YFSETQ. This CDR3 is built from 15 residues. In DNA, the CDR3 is TGCGCCAGCAGCTTGGTCCTGGATTTCACAGATACGCAGTATTTT. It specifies CASSLVLDFTDTQYF.

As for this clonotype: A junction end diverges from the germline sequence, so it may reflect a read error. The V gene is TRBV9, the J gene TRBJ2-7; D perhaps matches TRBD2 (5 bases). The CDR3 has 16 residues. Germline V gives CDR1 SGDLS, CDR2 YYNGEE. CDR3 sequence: CVSINGVGSSYNEQYF. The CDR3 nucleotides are TGTGTCAGCATAAACGGGGTTGGTAGCAGCTACAATGAGCAGTACTTC.